This TCR beta chain was captured in a study of blood T cell repertoires in COVID-19. The overall study: Samples representing acute and convalescent COVID-19 were sourced from the United States, Italy and Spain. Sample material is recorded as cDNA or gDNA derived from T cells, B-cell-depleted T cells, or PBMCs.

The table came from immunoSEQ multiplex PCR; TCRdb's copy has only in-frame clones and leaves some out. Of approximately 250,000 clones detected, roughly 82% appear once; the ten largest clones hold about 1.5%. This CDR3 is 17 amino acids long. The junction had 11 bases not matched to a gene; V was cut back by 3 bases and J by 5 bases. Germline lookup yields CDR1 LGHDT and CDR2 YNNKEL (reference sequence). This receptor was obtained from a woman aged 40-49 years who had recovered from COVID-19. V usage is TRBV3-1 (or the pseudogene TRBV3-2) and J usage is TRBJ2-5; 11 positions match TRBD2. Sequencing was carried out using peripheral blood. The CDR3, as DNA: TGTGCCAGCAGCCATACCACGCCGGGACTAGCGGCGGAGACCCAGTACTTC. Protein product: CASSHTTPGLAAETQYF.